This TCR beta chain was identified in a study of PD-1 blockade in classical Hodgkin lymphoma. This table comes from immunoSEQ multiplex PCR, and its TCRdb copy is limited to in-frame clones, with some not included. The sample shows just over 60,000 clones, about 91% of them seen only once. Germline V lookup: CDR1 LNHDA, CDR2 SQIVND (reference sequence). Trimming removed 11 bases at V and 2 bases at J, with 15 bases between. This CDR3 contains 13 residues. Details on this clone: The antigen remains unidentified.

Findings and limits, study-wide: CD4+ TCR diversity, unlike CD8+, rose significantly by C4D1.

The patients all showed relapse after autologous stem cell transplantation, while their brentuximab vedotin exposure varied. This rearrangement joins TRBV19 to TRBJ1-1; D is perhaps TRBD1 (5 bases). This TCR came from a human donor with classical Hodgkin lymphoma. Sequenced material: peripheral blood mononuclear cells (PBMCs), taken at baseline. The CDR3 DNA sequence: TGTGCCGCCACCCAGCAGGGCAACACTGAAGCTTTCTTT. Its protein product is CAATQQGNTEAFF.